This TCR beta chain was captured by sequencing in a study of blood T cell repertoires in COVID-19. The overall study: There were acute and convalescent COVID-19 samples, and they came from the United States, Italy and Spain. Sources were T cells, B-cell-depleted T cells, or PBMCs; the material itself was cDNA or gDNA.

The ends were cut back, 6 bases at V and 3 bases at J, with 18 bases in the middle. The CDR3 extends over 15 amino acids. Germline V gene data show CDR1 as SGHDN and CDR2 as FVKESK. Original data processing: Amplification of reference gene primers provided the estimated nucleated cell counts. Generated by immunoSEQ multiplex PCR, the TCRdb table keeps only in-frame clones and is missing some. Clonal size and the V and J genes are those of that table, whereas D and trimming came from the DNA. The repertoire holds about 100,000 clones, with about 88% as singletons. The sample taken for sequencing was peripheral blood. The rearrangement joins TRBV14 to TRBJ2-7; a possible D gene is TRBD1 (6 bases). The receptor was derived from a man aged 25 to 40 in a cohort sampled during active COVID-19. DNA for the CDR3: TGTGCCAGCAGTTCCAACAGGGTAGTGGGCTACGAGCAGTACTTC. This gives the protein CASSSNRVVGYEQYF.